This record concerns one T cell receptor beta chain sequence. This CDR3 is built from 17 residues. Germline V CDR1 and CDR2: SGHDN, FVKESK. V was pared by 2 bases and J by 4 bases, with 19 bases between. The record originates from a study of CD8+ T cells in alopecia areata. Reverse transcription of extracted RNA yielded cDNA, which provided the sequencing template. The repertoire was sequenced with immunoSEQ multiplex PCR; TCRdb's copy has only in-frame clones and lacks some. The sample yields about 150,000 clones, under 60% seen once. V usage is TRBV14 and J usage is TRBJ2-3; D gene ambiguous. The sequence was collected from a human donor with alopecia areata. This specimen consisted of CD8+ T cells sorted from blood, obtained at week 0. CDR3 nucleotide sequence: TGTGCCAGCAGCCAATGGCCCCTCGGTGATTTCCCAGATACGCAGTATTTT. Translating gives CASSQWPLGDFPDTQYF.